The sequence of this T cell receptor (beta chain) was determined in a study of control samples from healthy donors and cancer patients (dated by TCRdb to 2018 to 2021). The germline ends are 10 bases apart after V is trimmed by 1 base and J by 3 bases. From a lookup of the germline V gene, CDR1 and CDR2 are SGHVS and FQNEAQ. Spanning cysteine to phenylalanine, the CDR3 consists of 14 amino acids. Kept here is only the CDR3 DNA, which spans 42 bases and is read in frame from base 1. Comments on this clone: This clone's antigen is unknown. No clone much larger than this one lies a single base away; base qualities are absent.

The method was the immunoSEQ multiplex PCR assay. Drawn from immuneACCESS, this table holds only the in-frame rearrangements with V and J called that TCRdb kept. Clones are partly lost; checked studies trace under half to an unresolved V gene and leave the rest unexplained. The sample yields fewer than 65,000 clones; over 70% were counted once. Clones ranked in the top ten supply roughly a tenth of the sample. Recombination connected TRBV7-8 to TRBJ2-7; the D gene is perhaps TRBD1, on 5 matching bases. The sequence was collected from a man aged 65-85 years in good health. The sample comprised blood. In nucleotides, the sequence is TGTGCCAGCAGCTTAGGGGTCAGGGTCTACGAGCAGTACTTC. This codes for CASSLGVRVYEQYF.